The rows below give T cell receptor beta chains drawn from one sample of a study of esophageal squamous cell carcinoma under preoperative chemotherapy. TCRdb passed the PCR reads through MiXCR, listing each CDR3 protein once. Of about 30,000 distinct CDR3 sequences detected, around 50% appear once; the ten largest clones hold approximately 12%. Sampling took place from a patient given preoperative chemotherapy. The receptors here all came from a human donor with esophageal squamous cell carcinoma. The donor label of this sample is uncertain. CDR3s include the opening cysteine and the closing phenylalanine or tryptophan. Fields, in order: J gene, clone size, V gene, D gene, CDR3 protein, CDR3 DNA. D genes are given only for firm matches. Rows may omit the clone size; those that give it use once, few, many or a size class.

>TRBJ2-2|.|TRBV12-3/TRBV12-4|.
CASSFGFGTRGGINELFF
TGTGCCAGCAGTTTTGGGTTCGGGACGAGGGGCGGAATCAATGAGCTGTTTTTT
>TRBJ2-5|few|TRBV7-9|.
CASSLADSDSQETQYF
TGTGCCAGCAGCTTAGCGGATTCGGACAGCCAAGAGACCCAGTACTTC
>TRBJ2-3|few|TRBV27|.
CASSLSWTNTDTQYF
TGTGCCAGCAGTTTAAGCTGGACTAACACAGATACGCAGTATTTT
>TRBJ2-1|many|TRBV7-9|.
CASSLADPNEQFF
TGTGCCAGCAGCTTAGCGGACCCCAATGAGCAGTTCTTC
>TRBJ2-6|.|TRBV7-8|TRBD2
CASSLGGLDFSGANVLTF
TGTGCCAGCAGCTTAGGGGGACTAGATTTTTCTGGGGCCAACGTCCTGACTTTC
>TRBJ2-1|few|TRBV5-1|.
CASSLGPDSRPRASEQFF
TGCGCCAGCAGCCTCGGACCCGACTCCCGGCCGCGTGCCTCGGAGCAGTTCTTC
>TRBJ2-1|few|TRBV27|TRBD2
CASSTTSTSGSRNEQFF
TGTGCCAGCAGTACAACCTCGACTAGCGGGAGTAGAAATGAGCAGTTCTTC
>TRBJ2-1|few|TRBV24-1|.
CATSDPYQYYNEQFF
TGTGCCACCAGTGACCCCTACCAATATTACAATGAGCAGTTCTTC
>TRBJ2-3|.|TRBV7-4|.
CASSRKTVSTGALYF
TGTGCCAGCAGCCGGAAGACAGTGAGCACAGGTGCGCTGTATTTT
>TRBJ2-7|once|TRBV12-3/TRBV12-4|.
CASPGAKNTQYF
TGCGCGAGCCCGGGGGCCAAGAACACGCAGTACTTC
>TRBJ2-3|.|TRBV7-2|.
CASSLNGPQETQYF
TGTGCCAGCAGCTTAAACGGGCCACAAGAGACCCAGTATTTT
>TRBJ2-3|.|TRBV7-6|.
CASSLGGGGRVPDTQYF
TGTGCCAGCAGCTTGGGGGGCGGGGGCCGTGTCCCAGATACGCAGTATTTT
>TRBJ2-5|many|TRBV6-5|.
CASSYSPSPQETQYF
TGTGCCAGCAGTTACTCTCCTAGCCCCCAAGAGACCCAGTACTTC
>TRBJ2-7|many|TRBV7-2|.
CASSRTHRSYEQYF
TGTGCCAGCAGCCGGACACACCGATCCTACGAGCAGTACTTC